This TCR beta chain was recovered during a study of blood T cell repertoires in COVID-19. Study at large: Samples of COVID-19 (acute and convalescent) were obtained from the United States, Italy and Spain. Nucleic acid was either cDNA or gDNA, and it came from T cells, B-cell-depleted T cells, or PBMCs.

The authors' processing: How many nucleated cells were present was estimated from reference gene primer amplification. Profiling relied on immunoSEQ multiplex PCR, and the TCRdb table lists in-frame clones only, not all of them. V and J calls and clone size are copied from that table; D and trimming were computed from the DNA. The sample lists 95,000 to 100,000 clones; over 80% were seen once. V lost 0 bases and J 5 bases, leaving 13 bases between the germline ends. The CDR3 has 16 residues. Germline V gives CDR1 LGHNA, CDR2 YNFKEQ. This TCR was sampled from a middle-aged man with active COVID-19. The sample was peripheral blood. The V and J genes are TRBV4-2 and TRBJ1-4; D is ambiguous. The CDR3 region is CASSQDLWQLNEKLFF. CDR3 nucleotides: TGTGCCAGCAGCCAAGATCTTTGGCAGTTAAATGAAAAACTGTTTTTT.